The text below deals with one T cell receptor beta chain. This sample is drawn from a study of CD8 T cells in Susac syndrome. Random hexamers were used to reverse transcribe an amount of roughly 0.5 to 1 ug RNA. TCRdb re-analysed the immunoSEQ multiplex PCR reads in MiXCR, keeping a single row per CDR3 protein. Here the sample spans under 150,000 distinct CDR3 sequences, around 94% being singletons. The CDR3 contains 13 residues. The ends lost 9 bases at V and 12 bases at J; junction bases unmatched: 12. The rearrangement joins TRBV12-3 or TRBV12-4 to TRBJ2-1; 9 positions match TRBD2. Sequencing was done on a sample of CD4+ T cells from PBMCs. The receptor comes from a human donor with multiple sclerosis. CDR3 sequence (DNA): TGTGCCAGTTGCGGGGGGGGTTGGTTAGGGCAGTTCTTC. It specifies CASCGGGWLGQFF.